A single sample is the source of the 2 T cell receptor beta chains below, sequenced in a study of radiotherapy plus CTLA-4 blockade in lung cancer. Sequencing was performed with immunoSEQ multiplex PCR; in TCRdb, only in-frame clones are kept and a portion is missing. The sample has roughly 68,000 clones; about 80% are singletons. Source: peripheral blood, taken from a patient treated with radiotherapy plus ipilimumab. The receptors derive from a human donor with non-small cell lung cancer who had a complete response to radiotherapy plus ipilimumab.

The chain links TRBV7-2 to TRBJ2-3, with D tentatively TRBD2 (5 bases). The germline V and J ends were trimmed by 3 bases and 8 bases, with 9 bases remaining between them. Per germline, CDR1 SGHTA and CDR2 FQGNSA. CDR3 length: 12 residues. The CDR3 reads CASSLGVGTQYF. CDR3 DNA: TGTGCCAGCAGCTTGGGAGTTGGTACGCAGTATTTT.

The chain combines TRBV30 with TRBJ1-4, with D maybe TRBD1 (5 bases). The CDR3 is made up of 18 amino acids. CDR1 and CDR2 from the germline V gene are GTSNPN and SVGIG (reference sequence). V shed 0 bases and J shed 1 base, with 18 bases lying between them. CDR3 region: CAWSVRGSRLGTNEKLFF. The CDR3, as DNA: TGTGCCTGGAGTGTACGGGGGAGCAGGCTGGGAACTAATGAAAAACTGTTTTTT.